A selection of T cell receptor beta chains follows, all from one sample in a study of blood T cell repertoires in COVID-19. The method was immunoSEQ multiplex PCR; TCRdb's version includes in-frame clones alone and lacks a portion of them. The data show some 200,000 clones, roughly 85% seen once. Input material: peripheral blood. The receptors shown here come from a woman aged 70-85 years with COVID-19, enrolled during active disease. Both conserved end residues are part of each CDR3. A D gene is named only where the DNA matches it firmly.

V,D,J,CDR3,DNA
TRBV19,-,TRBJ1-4,CASRKPGATNEKLFF,TGTGCCAGTAGAAAACCAGGGGCAACTAATGAAAAACTGTTTTTT
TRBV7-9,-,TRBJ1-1,CASSLGMLSAEAFF,TGTGCCAGCAGCTTAGGGATGCTAAGCGCTGAAGCTTTCTTT
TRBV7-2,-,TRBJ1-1,CASSLAQNTEAFF,TGTGCCAGCAGCTTAGCCCAGAACACTGAAGCTTTCTTT
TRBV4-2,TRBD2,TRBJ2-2,CASSQYSGGDTGELFF,TGTGCCAGCAGCCAGTATAGCGGGGGGGACACCGGGGAGCTGTTTTTT
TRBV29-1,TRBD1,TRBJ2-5,CSATETGAGETQYF,TGCAGCGCGACCGAGACAGGGGCGGGGGAGACCCAGTACTTC
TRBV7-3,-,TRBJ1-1,CASSLGGQVNTEAFF,TGTGCCAGCAGCTTGGGCGGGCAGGTTAACACTGAAGCTTTCTTT
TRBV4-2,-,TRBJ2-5,CASSQQRLVQETQYF,TGTGCCAGCAGCCAACAACGACTGGTCCAAGAGACCCAGTACTTC
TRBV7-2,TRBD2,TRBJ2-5,CASSLSLKTSGKETQYF,TGTGCCAGCAGCTTATCGCTGAAGACTAGCGGGAAAGAGACCCAGTACTTC
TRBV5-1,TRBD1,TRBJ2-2,CASSLVGTANTGELFF,TGCGCCAGCAGCTTGGTAGGGACAGCGAACACCGGGGAGCTGTTTTTT
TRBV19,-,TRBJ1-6,CASKGSGARNSPLHF,TGTGCCAGTAAAGGTTCAGGGGCGAGGAATTCACCCCTCCACTTT
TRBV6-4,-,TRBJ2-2,CASSTDLNTGELFF,TGTGCCAGCAGCACAGACCTGAACACCGGGGAGCTGTTTTTT
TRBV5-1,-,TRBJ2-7,CASSLEMIQGSEQYF,TGCGCCAGCAGCTTGGAGATGATCCAGGGGTCCGAGCAGTACTTC
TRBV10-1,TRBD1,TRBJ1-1,CASMVKDREMNTEAFF,TGCGCCAGCATGGTTAAGGACAGGGAAATGAACACTGAAGCTTTCTTT
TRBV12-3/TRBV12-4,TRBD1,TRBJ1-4,CASSHGDSQGLFF,TGTGCCAGCAGTCATGGGGACAGTCAAGGTTTGTTTTTT
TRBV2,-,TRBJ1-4,CASRRHFRRDSNEKLFF,TGTGCCAGCAGACGTCACTTCCGAAGGGACTCTAATGAAAAACTGTTTTTT
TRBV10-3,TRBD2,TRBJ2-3,CAISDAGAGTDTQYF,TGTGCCATCAGTGACGCGGGAGCGGGCACAGATACGCAGTATTTT
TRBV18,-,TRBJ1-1,CASSLYSGNTEAFF,TGTGCCAGCTCATTATATTCAGGGAACACTGAAGCTTTCTTT
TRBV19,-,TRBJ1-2,CASSIVQGDYGYTF,TGTGCCAGTAGTATAGTTCAGGGCGACTATGGCTACACCTTC